This T cell receptor (beta chain) was captured by sequencing in a study of beta chain features in type 1 diabetes. General study findings and limits: Researchers report that Type 1 diabetes patients had moderately but significantly shorter TCRB CDR3s across all four CD4+ subsets.

One heparinised blood draw, averaging about 100 mL, came from each donor. The isolated RNA, all of it, was reverse transcribed, so expressed TCRB transcripts were what got sequenced. Produced via immunoSEQ multiplex PCR; TCRdb's table is partial and in-frame only. This sample yields hundreds of thousands of clones, of which around 15% are seen a single time; roughly 0.04% belongs to the top ten. Trimming at V came to 0 bases and at J to 6 bases, leaving 8 bases not matched to a gene. The CDR3 loop spans 17 amino acids. Germline assignment: CDR1 SGHVS and CDR2 FNYEAQ. For this clone: Antigen: not known.

The source of this sequence is a man aged 18 to 29 with type 1 diabetes. This rearrangement joins TRBV7-6 to TRBJ2-1; 10 nucleotides align to TRBD1. Sequencing used naive CD4+ T cells from blood. The CDR3 DNA is TGTGCCAGCAGCTTAGCTGGGCTAAGGGACAGGGGCAATGAGCAGTTCTTC. Protein sequence: CASSLAGLRDRGNEQFF.